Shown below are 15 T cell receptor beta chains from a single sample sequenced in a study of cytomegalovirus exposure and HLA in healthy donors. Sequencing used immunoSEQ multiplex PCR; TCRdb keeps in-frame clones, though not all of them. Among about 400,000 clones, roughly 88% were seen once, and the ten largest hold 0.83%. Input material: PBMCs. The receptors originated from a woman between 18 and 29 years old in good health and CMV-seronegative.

The CDR3 loop is CASSRGQGGAPYEQYF. The CDR3 DNA is TGTGCCAGCTCACGGGGACAGGGCGGTGCCCCCTACGAGCAGTACTTC. The V and J genes are TRBV18 and TRBJ2-7; 9 nucleotides agree with TRBD1. This CDR3 is built from 16 residues. With V trimmed by 4 bases and J by 2 bases, 9 bases remained unmatched. CDR1 is KGHSH and CDR2 is LQKENI in the germline V gene.

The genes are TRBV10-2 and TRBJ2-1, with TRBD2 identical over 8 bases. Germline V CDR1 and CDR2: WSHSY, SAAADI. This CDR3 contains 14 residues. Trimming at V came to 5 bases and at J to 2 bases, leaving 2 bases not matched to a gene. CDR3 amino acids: CASSTSGTYNEQFF. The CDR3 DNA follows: TGCGCCAGCAGTACTAGCGGCACCTACAATGAGCAGTTCTTC.

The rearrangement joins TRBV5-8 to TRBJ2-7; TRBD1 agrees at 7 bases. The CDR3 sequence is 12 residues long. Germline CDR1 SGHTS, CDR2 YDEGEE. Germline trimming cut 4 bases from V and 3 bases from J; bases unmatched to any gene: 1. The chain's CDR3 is CASSRDSYEQYF. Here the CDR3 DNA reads TGTGCCAGCAGCCGGGACAGCTACGAGCAGTACTTC.

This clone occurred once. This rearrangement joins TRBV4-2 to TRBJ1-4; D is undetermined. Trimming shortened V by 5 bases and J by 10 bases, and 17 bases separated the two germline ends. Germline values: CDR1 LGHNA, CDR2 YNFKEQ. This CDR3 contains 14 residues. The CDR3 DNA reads TGTGCCAGCAGCTTCACCGGGTCCCCGGGAAAACTGTTTTTT. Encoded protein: CASSFTGSPGKLFF.

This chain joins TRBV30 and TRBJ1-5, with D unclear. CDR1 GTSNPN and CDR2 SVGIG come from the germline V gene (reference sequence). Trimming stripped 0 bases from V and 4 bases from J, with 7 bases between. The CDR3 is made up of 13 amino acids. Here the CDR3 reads CAWSVQINQPQHF. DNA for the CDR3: TGTGCCTGGAGTGTACAGATTAATCAGCCCCAGCATTTT.

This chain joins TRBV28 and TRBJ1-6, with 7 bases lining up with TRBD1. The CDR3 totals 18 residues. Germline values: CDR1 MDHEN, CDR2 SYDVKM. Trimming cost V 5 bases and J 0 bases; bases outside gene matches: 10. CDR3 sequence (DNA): TGTGCCAGCAGTCGACAGGGCTACTTAGGCTCCTATAATTCACCCCTCCACTTT. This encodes CASSRQGYLGSYNSPLHF.

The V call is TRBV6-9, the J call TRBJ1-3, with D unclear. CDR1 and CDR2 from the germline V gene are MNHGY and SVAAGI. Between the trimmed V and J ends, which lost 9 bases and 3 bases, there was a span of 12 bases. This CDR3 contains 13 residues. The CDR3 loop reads CARPLENGNTIYF. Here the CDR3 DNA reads TGTGCCAGACCTCTTGAGAATGGAAACACCATATATTTT.

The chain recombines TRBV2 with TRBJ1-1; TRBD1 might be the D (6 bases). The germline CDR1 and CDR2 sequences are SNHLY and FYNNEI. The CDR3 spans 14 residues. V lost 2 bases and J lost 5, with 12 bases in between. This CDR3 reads CASSESPRGTEAFF. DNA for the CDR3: TGTGCCAGCAGTGAATCCCCAAGGGGGACTGAAGCTTTCTTT.

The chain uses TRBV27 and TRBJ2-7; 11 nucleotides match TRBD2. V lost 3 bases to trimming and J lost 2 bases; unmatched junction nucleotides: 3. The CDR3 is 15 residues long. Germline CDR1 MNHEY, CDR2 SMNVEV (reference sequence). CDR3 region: CASSLGLADAYEQYF. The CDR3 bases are TGTGCCAGCAGTTTGGGACTAGCGGACGCCTACGAGCAGTACTTC.

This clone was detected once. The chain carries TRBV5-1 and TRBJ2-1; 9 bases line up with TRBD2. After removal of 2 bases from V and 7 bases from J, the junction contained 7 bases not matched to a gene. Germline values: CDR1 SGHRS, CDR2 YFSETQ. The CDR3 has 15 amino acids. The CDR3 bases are TGCGCCAGCAGCTTCGGCGGGGGGGCAATAAATGAGCAGTTCTTC. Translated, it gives CASSFGGGAINEQFF.

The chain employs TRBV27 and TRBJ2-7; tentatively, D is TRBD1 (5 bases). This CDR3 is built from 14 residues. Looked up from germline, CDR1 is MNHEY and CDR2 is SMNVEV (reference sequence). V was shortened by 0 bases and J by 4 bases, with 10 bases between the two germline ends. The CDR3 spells CASSLSKGFYEQYF. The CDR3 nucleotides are TGTGCCAGCAGTTTATCGAAGGGGTTTTACGAGCAGTACTTC.

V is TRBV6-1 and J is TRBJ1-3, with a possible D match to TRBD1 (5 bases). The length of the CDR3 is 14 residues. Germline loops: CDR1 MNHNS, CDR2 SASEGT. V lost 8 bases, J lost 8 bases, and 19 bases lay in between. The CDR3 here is CASPYRDLFYTIYF. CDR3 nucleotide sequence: TGTGCCAGCCCGTACCGGGACTTGTTTTACACCATATATTTT.

CDR3 in amino acids: CASSQDRLAWETQYF. CDR3 nucleotides: TGCGCCAGCAGCCAAGATCGGCTAGCCTGGGAGACCCAGTACTTC. The V call is TRBV4-1, the J call TRBJ2-5; a possible D gene is TRBD2 (5 bases). Germline-derived CDR1 and CDR2 are MGHRA and YSYEKL. V was shortened by 0 bases and J by 5 bases, with 13 bases between the two germline ends. This CDR3 contains 15 residues.

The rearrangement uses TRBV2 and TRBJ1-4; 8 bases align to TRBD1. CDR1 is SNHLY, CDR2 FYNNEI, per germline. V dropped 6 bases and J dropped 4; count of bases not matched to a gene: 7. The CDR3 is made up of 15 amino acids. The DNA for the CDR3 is TGTGCCAGCAGCAAACAGGGGGGGGATAATGAAAAACTGTTTTTT. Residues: CASSKQGGDNEKLFF.

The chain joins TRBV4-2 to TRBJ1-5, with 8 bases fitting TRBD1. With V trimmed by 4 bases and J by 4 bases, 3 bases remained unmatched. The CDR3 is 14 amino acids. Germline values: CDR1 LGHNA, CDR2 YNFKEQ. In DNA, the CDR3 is TGTGCCAGCAGCCTAAGGACAGGGAATCAGCCCCAGCATTTT. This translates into CASSLRTGNQPQHF.